Presented here are 20 T cell receptor beta chains from one specimen sequenced in a study of neoadjuvant nivolumab and ipilimumab in lung cancer. Profiling relied on immunoSEQ multiplex PCR, and the TCRdb table lists in-frame clones only, not all of them. The repertoire holds 1,500 to 2,000 clones, with less than 90% as singletons. The material sequenced was adjacent normal lung tissue, taken after neoadjuvant nivolumab, alone or with ipilimumab, at or shortly before surgery. Receptors originate from an adult with non-small cell lung cancer.

This clone was counted once. The chain combines TRBV13 with TRBJ2-5; D is possibly TRBD1 (5 bases). The CDR3 runs 18 residues. The V gene's germline CDR1 is PRHDT and CDR2 FYEKMQ (reference sequence). Trimming shortened V by 0 bases and J by 2 bases, and 19 bases separated the two germline ends. In DNA, the CDR3 is TGTGCCAGCAGCTTAGGGGGGCCCTCCCGAACTTTACAAGAGACCCAGTACTTC. It encodes CASSLGGPSRTLQETQYF.

The chain combines TRBV7-2 with TRBJ2-7; 12 bases match TRBD2. Germline V gene sequence: CDR1 SGHTA, CDR2 FQGNSA. There are 15 residues in the CDR3. With V trimmed by 1 base and J by 6 bases, 4 bases remained unmatched. In DNA, the CDR3 is TGTGCCAGCAGCTTAGTCGCTAGCGGGAGGGGCGAGCAGTACTTC. Its protein is CASSLVASGRGEQYF.

The chain carries TRBV5-1 and TRBJ2-5; D is uncertain. The CDR3 has 16 amino acids. With 0 bases removed from V and 2 bases from J, the gap between germline ends came to 14 bases. CDR1 and CDR2 from the germline V gene are SGHRS and YFSETQ. The CDR3 reads CASSLAGETVQETQYF. For the CDR3, the DNA is TGCGCCAGCAGCTTGGCTGGAGAGACGGTACAAGAGACCCAGTACTTC.

The chain is built from TRBV18 and TRBJ1-2; 7 bases match TRBD1. The ends lost 2 bases at V and 6 bases at J; junction bases unmatched: 6. The CDR3 extends over 14 amino acids. CDR1 and CDR2 (germline): KGHSH, LQKENI. CDR3 in DNA: TGTGCCAGCTCACCAAATCAGGGGGAGAATGGCTACACCTTC. Its protein is CASSPNQGENGYTF. Together with reference TRBV18 and TRBJ1-2, the CDR3 gives the full variable domain: NAGVMQNPRHLVRRRGQEARLRCSPMKGHSHVYWYRQLPEEGLKFMVYLQKENIIDESGMPKERFSAEFPKEGPSILRIQQVVRGDSAAYFCASSPNQGENGYTFGSGTRLTVV.

With regard to this clone: The sample contains more than one DNA sequence encoding this CDR3. V usage is TRBV5-5 and J usage is TRBJ2-7, with D perhaps being TRBD1 or TRBD2 (6 bases each). The V gene's germline CDR1 is SGHKS and CDR2 YYEKEE (reference sequence). The V end was cut by 2 bases, the J end by 2 bases, with 11 bases between. The CDR3 length is 14 residues. CDR3 nucleotide sequence: TGTGCCAGCAGCTTAACGGGGGCCGCCTACGAGCAGTACTTC. It specifies CASSLTGAAYEQYF.

V is TRBV29-1 and J is TRBJ2-1, with no clear D. Germline CDR1 is SQVTM and CDR2 is ANQGSEA. This CDR3 is built from 14 residues. V lost 1 base to trimming and J lost 2 bases, with 9 bases between them. This chain's CDR3 is CSVEVGRTYNEQFF. CDR3 in DNA: TGCAGCGTTGAAGTAGGCAGGACCTACAATGAGCAGTTCTTC.

This clone was seen more than once but under ten times. This CDR3 is also generated by other DNA sequences in the sample. V gene TRBV19 combines with J gene TRBJ1-5; 9 bases map to TRBD1. This CDR3 has 16 residues. V lost 4 bases to trimming and J lost 1 base; unmatched junction nucleotides: 5. From germline, CDR1 is LNHDA and CDR2 SQIVND (reference sequence). DNA for the CDR3: TGTGCCAGTAGTACCGGGACAGGGTCCAGCAATCAGCCCCAGCATTTT. This encodes CASSTGTGSSNQPQHF.

The genes are TRBV27 and TRBJ1-2; 9 bases are a match to TRBD1. Germline lookup yields CDR1 MNHEY and CDR2 SMNVEV (reference sequence). The CDR3 has 14 amino acids. V lost 3 bases to trimming and J lost 1 base; unmatched junction nucleotides: 0. CDR3 DNA sequence: TGTGCCAGCAGTTTGGACAGGGGTAACTATGGCTACACCTTC. It translates to CASSLDRGNYGYTF.

The chain combines TRBV13 with TRBJ2-3; the D gene is possibly TRBD2 (6 bases). The CDR3 spans 15 residues. Germline V gene data show CDR1 as PRHDT and CDR2 as FYEKMQ (reference sequence). V was cut by 1 base and J by 2 bases, with 10 bases left in between. In DNA form, the CDR3 reads TGTGCCAGCAGCTTAGATCTAGCGCACACAGATACGCAGTATTTT. Its protein is CASSLDLAHTDTQYF.

The J gene is TRBJ2-3, the V gene TRBV7-9; TRBD2 might be the D (6 bases). The CDR3 runs to 13 residues. V dropped 5 bases and J dropped 1 base, with 7 bases sitting between them. Germline CDR1 SEHNR, CDR2 FQNEAQ (reference sequence). The CDR3 loop is CASSPGGTDTQYF. In DNA, the CDR3 is TGTGCCAGCAGCCCGGGGGGCACAGATACGCAGTATTTT.

The chain uses TRBV6-5 and TRBJ2-5; D possibly uses TRBD1 or TRBD2 (5 bases each). Trimming took off 5 bases at V and 5 bases at J, with 15 bases between the two ends. Germline CDR1 reads MNHEY; CDR2 reads SVGAGI. This CDR3 region has 14 residues. The DNA of the CDR3 is TGTGCCAGCAGTCCCGGGGCCAACGGGGAGACCCAGTACTTC. The encoded protein is CASSPGANGETQYF.

This clone was found once. The genes are TRBV7-2 and TRBJ2-1, with 7 bases lining up with TRBD1. CDR3 length: 14 amino acids. V lost 4 bases, J lost 9 bases, and 9 bases stayed unmatched. The V gene's germline CDR1 is SGHTA and CDR2 FQGNSA. In nucleotides, the CDR3 is TGTGCCAGCAGCTCCGGCCACAGGGGTACTGAGCAGTTCTTC. This codes for CASSSGHRGTEQFF.

This clone appeared a few times. The chain is built from TRBV18 and TRBJ2-1; D call uncertain. This CDR3 contains 13 residues. The V gene lost 2 bases and the J gene lost 9 bases, with 11 bases spanning the gap. Germline lookup yields CDR1 KGHSH and CDR2 LQKENI. CDR3 in DNA: TGTGCCAGCTCACCAAGCCCTCAGAGTGAGCAGTTCTTC. It specifies CASSPSPQSEQFF.

The chain joins TRBV6-5 to TRBJ2-1, with D perhaps TRBD2 (6 bases). The germline gives CDR1 MNHEY, CDR2 SVGAGI. Trimming took 5 bases from V and 4 from J, leaving 15 bases between them. There are 15 residues in the CDR3. The CDR3 DNA reads TGTGCCAGCAGTCTAGATTTCGGGACTTACAATGAGCAGTTCTTC. Translation gives CASSLDFGTYNEQFF.

The chain is built from TRBV2 and TRBJ2-2; D ambiguous. Germline V gene lookup returns CDR1 SNHLY and CDR2 FYNNEI. This CDR3 region has 14 residues. The V end was cut by 4 bases, the J end by 0 bases, with 6 bases between. The CDR3 loop reads CASSVRSNTGELFF. CDR3 in DNA: TGTGCCAGCAGTGTGCGATCGAACACCGGGGAGCTGTTTTTT.

The chain combines TRBV5-4 with TRBJ2-3, with 7 nucleotides matching TRBD2. Losses at the gene ends were 1 base for V and 1 base for J; bases not matched to a gene: 12. The germline CDR1 and CDR2 sequences are SGHNT and YYREEE (reference sequence). The CDR3 is 18 amino acids. The CDR3 DNA reads TGTGCCAGCAGCTTGATCGCGGGAGCCCTAGGAGGCACAGATACGCAGTATTTT. Translation gives CASSLIAGALGGTDTQYF.

The rearrangement uses TRBV27 and TRBJ2-2; a weak D match, TRBD1 (6 bases). V was clipped by 10 bases and J by 4 bases, with 13 bases between them. Germline V gene data show CDR1 as MNHEY and CDR2 as SMNVEV (reference sequence). This CDR3 region has 13 residues. The CDR3 coding sequence is TGTGCCACCACCAGGACAGCCACCGGGGAGCTGTTTTTT. Amino acid sequence: CATTRTATGELFF.

This chain uses TRBV18 with TRBJ2-5; possibly TRBD1 or TRBD2 for D (5 bases each). Trimming took off 1 base at V and 4 bases at J, with 10 bases between the two ends. In germline, CDR1 is KGHSH, CDR2 LQKENI. This CDR3 is built from 14 residues. CDR3 DNA sequence: TGTGCCAGCTCACCACAGGGGACGGGAGAGACCCAGTACTTC. Its translation: CASSPQGTGETQYF.

This clone was found a few times. The rearrangement joins TRBV11-3 to TRBJ2-1; TRBD2 matches 11 bases. The CDR3 runs to 16 residues. CDR1 SGHNT and CDR2 YENEEA come from the germline V gene. The V segment lost 4 bases and the J segment 4 bases; nucleotides outside the gene matches: 6. CDR3 nucleotide sequence: TGTGCCAGCAGCTCAAGAACTAGCGGGAGTTACAATGAGCAGTTCTTC. It yields the protein CASSSRTSGSYNEQFF. Supplemented by reference TRBV11-3 and TRBJ2-1, the full variable domain reads EAGVVQSPRYKIIEKKQPVAFWCNPISGHNTLYWYLQNLGQGPELLIRYENEEAVDDSQLPKDRFSAERLKGVDSTLKIQPAELGDSAVYLCASSSRTSGSYNEQFFGPGTRLTVL.

J is TRBJ1-2 and V is TRBV7-2; 7 bases map to TRBD1. From germline, CDR1 is SGHTA and CDR2 FQGNSA. With V trimmed by 4 bases and J by 4 bases, 3 bases remained unmatched. This CDR3 has 13 residues. In DNA, the CDR3 is TGTGCCAGCAGCTCCTGGGACAGCTATGGCTACACCTTC. Residues: CASSSWDSYGYTF.